This T cell receptor (beta chain) emerged from a study of OX40 agonist ivuxolimab in advanced cancers. For the study at large: The mean age was approximately 60 years, ranging from about 23 to 79, with under 90% of participants male. Two patients with cutaneous melanoma and one with hepatocellular carcinoma, three in total, showed partial responses.

The protocol was immunoSEQ multiplex PCR, while the TCRdb copy is restricted to in-frame clones and leaves out a portion. The sample holds some 96,000 clones; approximately 80% are singletons and the top ten take more than 1.2%. Germline V lookup: CDR1 SGHVS, CDR2 FQNEAQ. This CDR3 contains 15 residues. The germline V and J ends were trimmed by 2 bases and 0 bases, with 7 bases remaining between them. Of note for this clone: Its antigen is not identified.

Findings and limits, study-wide: At 0.1 to 3.0 mg/kg, clonal expansion of CD4+ and CD8+ blood T cells had occurred by week 6. Expanded clones were, on average, more numerous among CD8+ T cells than CD4+.

Sequencing was performed on CD4+ or CD8+ T cells sorted from blood, taken in a trial of the OX40 agonist ivuxolimab. This receptor was obtained from an adult with an advanced solid tumor such as melanoma, head and neck, liver or kidney cancer. This chain connects TRBV7-8 to TRBJ2-2; TRBD1 might be the D (5 bases). The CDR3 DNA is TGTGCCAGCAGCTTACTAGGGGCGAACACCGGGGAGCTGTTTTTT. Amino acid sequence: CASSLLGANTGELFF.